Listed below are T cell receptor beta chains from one sample, sequenced in a study of blood T cell repertoires in COVID-19. Sequencing was performed with immunoSEQ multiplex PCR; in TCRdb, only in-frame clones are kept and a portion is missing. The repertoire holds around 230,000 clones, with about nine tenths as singletons. Sequencing was done on a sample of PBMCs or T cells enriched from blood (not recorded which). All receptors derive from a woman aged 40 to 49 with acute COVID-19. CDR3s include the opening cysteine and the closing phenylalanine or tryptophan. Each record gives: V gene, J gene, D gene, clone size, CDR3 protein, CDR3 DNA. D genes are given only for firm matches. The size field is filled for only some rows; it gives once, few, many or a size class.

TRBV5-4	TRBJ2-1	TRBD2	NA	CASSPQAGSSYNEQFF	TGTGCCAGCAGCCCTCAAGCGGGGAGCTCCTACAATGAGCAGTTCTTC
TRBV6-5	TRBJ2-3	NA	NA	CASRSGGTDTQYF	TGTGCCAGCAGATCGGGTGGAACAGATACGCAGTATTTT
TRBV15	TRBJ2-1	TRBD2	NA	CATSRDRASGNNEQFF	TGTGCCACCAGCAGAGATCGGGCTAGCGGGAACAATGAGCAGTTCTTC
TRBV19	TRBJ1-6	NA	NA	CASSILRGNSPLHF	TGTGCCAGTAGTATCTTAAGGGGTAATTCACCCCTCCACTTT
TRBV2	TRBJ2-1	NA	NA	CASRETGHNEQFF	TGTGCCAGCAGGGAGACAGGTCACAATGAGCAGTTCTTC
TRBV29-1	TRBJ2-5	TRBD2	once	CSVGPRAGDQETQYF	TGCAGCGTTGGACCCCGGGCGGGAGACCAAGAGACCCAGTACTTC
TRBV24-1	TRBJ1-5	NA	NA	CATSISNQPQHF	TGTGCCACCAGCATTAGCAATCAGCCCCAGCATTTT
TRBV5-1	TRBJ2-1	TRBD2	NA	CASSSGLESYNEQFF	TGCGCCAGCAGCTCGGGACTAGAATCCTACAATGAGCAGTTCTTC
TRBV4-1	TRBJ1-1	NA	NA	CASSQGRGMNTEAFF	TGCGCCAGCAGCCAAGGGAGGGGTATGAACACTGAAGCTTTCTTT
TRBV3-1/TRBV3-2	TRBJ2-5	NA	NA	CASSQDRTGNETQYF	TGTGCCAGCAGCCAAGACCGAACAGGGAATGAGACCCAGTACTTC
TRBV5-1	TRBJ2-5	TRBD2	NA	CASSSGLAGGQETQYF	TGCGCCAGCAGCAGCGGACTAGCGGGAGGCCAAGAGACCCAGTACTTC
TRBV2	TRBJ2-7	TRBD1	NA	CASSRGQTTSYEQYF	TGTGCCAGCAGTAGGGGACAGACAACTTCCTACGAGCAGTACTTC
TRBV2	TRBJ1-2	NA	NA	CASSAYTPGVYGYTF	TGTGCCAGCAGTGCCTACACTCCAGGGGTTTATGGCTACACCTTC
TRBV5-1	TRBJ2-1	TRBD1	NA	CASSKTGTGIWSEQFF	TGCGCCAGCAGCAAAACCGGGACAGGGATTTGGAGTGAGCAGTTCTTC
TRBV14	TRBJ1-6	NA	NA	CASSHQSYNSPLHF	TGTGCCAGCAGCCACCAGTCCTATAATTCACCCCTCCACTTT
TRBV5-1	TRBJ1-2	TRBD1	NA	CASSWTGMGSYGYTF	TGCGCCAGCAGCTGGACAGGGATGGGGTCGTATGGCTACACCTTC
TRBV4-3	TRBJ2-1	NA	NA	CASSQDPRTDSYNEQFF	TGCGCCAGCAGCCAAGATCCCCGGACAGACTCCTACAATGAGCAGTTCTTC
TRBV5-1	TRBJ1-1	NA	NA	CASSPQLNRNTEAFF	TGCGCCAGCAGCCCCCAGTTGAACCGGAACACTGAAGCTTTCTTT
TRBV25-1	TRBJ2-2	TRBD2	NA	CASSDSPPGTRTGELFF	TGTGCCAGCAGTGACTCCCCCCCCGGGACTAGGACCGGGGAGCTGTTTTTT
TRBV27	TRBJ2-7	NA	NA	CASSPRGTLPYEQYF	TGTGCCAGCAGCCCAAGGGGGACATTACCCTACGAGCAGTACTTC
TRBV5-1	TRBJ1-2	TRBD1	NA	CASSLEGQVGGYTF	TGCGCCAGCAGCTTGGAGGGACAGGTGGGAGGCTACACCTTC
TRBV10-2	TRBJ1-2	NA	NA	CASTERDNYTF	TGCGCCAGCACCGAAAGGGACAACTACACCTTC
TRBV3-1/TRBV3-2	TRBJ1-3	TRBD1	NA	CASSHDRVRTIYF	TGTGCCAGCAGCCACGACAGGGTTCGCACCATATATTTT
TRBV7-2	TRBJ2-2	TRBD1	NA	CASRPGQVNTGELFF	TGTGCCAGCAGGCCAGGACAGGTGAACACCGGGGAGCTGTTTTTT